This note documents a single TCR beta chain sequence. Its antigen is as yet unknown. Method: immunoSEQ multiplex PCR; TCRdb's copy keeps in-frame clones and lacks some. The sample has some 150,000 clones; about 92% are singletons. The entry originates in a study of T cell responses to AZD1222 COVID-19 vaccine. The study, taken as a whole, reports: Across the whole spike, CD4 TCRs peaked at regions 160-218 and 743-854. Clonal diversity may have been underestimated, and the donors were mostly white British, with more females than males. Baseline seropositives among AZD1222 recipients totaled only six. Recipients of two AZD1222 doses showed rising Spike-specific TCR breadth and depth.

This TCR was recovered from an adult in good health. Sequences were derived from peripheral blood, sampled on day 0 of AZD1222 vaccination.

CDR3 sequence: CASSLRQGNSGNTIYF. CDR3 DNA: TGCGCCAGCAGCTTGCGACAGGGAAACTCTGGAAACACCATATATTTT. The chain links TRBV5-1 to TRBJ1-3, with TRBD1 matching over 7 bases. The CDR3 is made up of 16 amino acids. The junction had 4 bases not matched to a gene; V was cut back by 1 base and J by 0 bases. CDR1 is SGHRS and CDR2 is YFSETQ in the germline V gene.